The entry below describes one T cell receptor beta chain. As yet, its antigen is unknown. These data come from a study of PD-1 blockade in classical Hodgkin lymphoma. Findings and caveats of the study: Reports described newly diagnosed patients as having lower baseline TCR diversity than healthy donors.

Using immunoSEQ multiplex PCR, the repertoire was profiled, and TCRdb retains in-frame clones only, with some absent. Among approximately 10,000 clones listed, more than 75% were seen once. Each and every patient relapsed after autologous stem cell transplantation, and patients got differing brentuximab vedotin exposure. Trimming took 1 base from V and 1 from J, leaving 6 bases between them. The germline CDR1 and CDR2 sequences are SGHDT and YYEEEE. The CDR3 contains 14 residues. The material was peripheral blood mononuclear cells (PBMCs), obtained at baseline. The chain combines TRBV5-6 with TRBJ1-5; D is unclear. This sequence originates from a human donor with classical Hodgkin lymphoma. The chain's CDR3 is CASSLKGSNQPQHF. In nucleotides, the CDR3 is TGTGCCAGCAGCTTGAAAGGGAGCAATCAGCCCCAGCATTTT.